A selection of T cell receptor beta chains follows, all from one sample in a study of early T cells in non-severe SARS-CoV-2 infection. TCRdb called the 5' RACE reads again in MiXCR, with one record for every CDR3 protein. The sample includes just under 85,000 distinct CDR3 sequences, 10% of them seen just once. Sequencing used whole blood, obtained at baseline. The source of these receptors is an adult who was a healthcare worker with PCR-confirmed SARS-CoV-2 infection or an uninfected control (not recorded which). Each CDR3 is given with its conserved first and last residue. The D gene is left open where the match is weak. Only some rows state a clone size, as once, few, many or a class for expanded clones.

V,D,size,J,CDR3,DNA
TRBV12-3/TRBV12-4,TRBD2,NA,TRBJ2-1,CASSPSRSGRAGEQFF,TGTGCCAGCAGCCCGAGTCGGAGCGGGAGGGCCGGTGAGCAGTTCTTC
TRBV20-1,NA,few,TRBJ2-7,CSAPDWYEQYF,TGCAGTGCCCCGGACTGGTACGAGCAGTACTTC
TRBV20-1,TRBD2,NA,TRBJ2-1,CSAPKSSGGRYNEQFF,TGCAGTGCTCCGAAGTCATCGGGAGGACGCTACAATGAGCAGTTCTTC
TRBV2,NA,few,TRBJ1-2,CASSARGSYGYTF,TGTGCCAGCAGTGCCCGTGGGAGCTATGGCTACACCTTC
TRBV28,TRBD2,few,TRBJ2-2,CASSASSGSETGELFF,TGTGCCAGCAGTGCCTCTAGCGGGAGTGAAACCGGGGAGCTGTTTTTT
TRBV28,NA,few,TRBJ2-5,CASSFKGVRRETQYF,TGTGCCAGCAGTTTTAAGGGGGTGCGTAGGGAGACCCAGTACTTC
TRBV18,NA,few,TRBJ1-1,CASSPRRQGNTEAFF,TGTGCCAGCTCACCACGAAGGCAGGGAAACACTGAAGCTTTCTTT
TRBV28,NA,few,TRBJ2-7,CASSLDQNSYEQYF,TGTGCCAGCAGTTTAGACCAGAACTCCTACGAGCAGTACTTC
TRBV3-1,NA,NA,TRBJ2-1,CASSQDQRSEQFF,TGTGCCAGCAGCCAAGATCAAAGGAGCGAGCAGTTCTTC
TRBV7-8,NA,many,TRBJ1-1,CASSLAEALLGSEAFF,TGTGCCAGCAGCTTAGCGGAGGCATTGCTAGGTTCTGAAGCTTTCTTT
TRBV28,NA,few,TRBJ2-1,CASSLGWGSQFF,TGTGCCAGCAGTTTGGGATGGGGATCGCAGTTCTTC
TRBV28,NA,many,TRBJ1-5,CASSLWDLNNQPQHF,TGTGCCAGCAGCCTCTGGGACCTTAACAATCAGCCCCAGCATTTT
TRBV25-1,NA,NA,TRBJ1-5,CASSEYPIRRGQPQHF,TGTGCCAGCAGTGAATACCCGATCCGACGGGGTCAGCCCCAGCATTTT
TRBV19,NA,NA,TRBJ2-3,CASGQGVRTDTQYF,TGTGCCAGCGGTCAAGGGGTACGCACAGATACGCAGTATTTT
TRBV2,TRBD2,NA,TRBJ2-5,CASLAGPQETQYF,TGTGCCAGTCTAGCGGGCCCGCAAGAGACCCAGTACTTC
TRBV6-6,NA,few,TRBJ1-6,CASSYSMAAFWNSPLHF,TGTGCCAGCAGTTACTCGATGGCAGCGTTTTGGAATTCACCCCTCCACTTT
TRBV5-1,NA,few,TRBJ2-1,CASSSLHGANEQFF,TGCGCCAGCAGCTCCCTACACGGGGCGAATGAGCAGTTCTTC
TRBV27,NA,few,TRBJ1-2,CASREGRNYGYTF,TGTGCCAGCAGAGAGGGGAGAAACTATGGCTACACCTTC
TRBV2,NA,few,TRBJ2-7,CASSENRVWGQYF,TGTGCCAGCAGTGAAAACAGGGTATGGGGGCAGTACTTC
TRBV13,TRBD1,NA,TRBJ2-3,CASVEGGMTDTQYF,TGTGCCAGCGTTGAAGGGGGCATGACAGATACGCAGTATTTT
TRBV20-1,TRBD2,few,TRBJ2-7,CSARGGETSGTPYEQYF,TGCAGTGCTAGGGGAGGGGAGACTAGCGGGACCCCCTACGAGCAGTACTTC
TRBV6-4,TRBD2,many,TRBJ2-3,CASSEGSGTDTQYF,TGTGCCAGCAGTGAGGGTAGCGGGACAGATACGCAGTATTTT